This T cell receptor (beta chain) was observed in a study of identical twins. The study, taken as a whole, reports: Beta out-of-frame sequences showed weaker excess twin sharing.

In the case of this clonotype: Antigen unknown.

Via MiXCR, TCRdb re-called the 5' RACE reads, giving one row per CDR3 protein. The sample includes some 330,000 distinct CDR3 sequences, about 10% of them seen just once. The CDR3 runs 12 residues. Per germline, CDR1 MGHRA and CDR2 YSYEKL. V shed 2 bases and J shed 5 bases, with 7 bases lying between them. Sequencing was performed on naive T cells sorted from blood. The source is a woman between 50 and 59 years old in good health. The chain combines TRBV4-1 with TRBJ2-7, with D uncertain. CDR3 nucleotides: TGCGCCAGCAGCCAAACACTCCACGAGCAGTACTTC. Translation: CASSQTLHEQYF.